Listed below are T cell receptor beta chains from one sample, sequenced in a study of Tregs in tolerant kidney transplant recipients. Sequencing was performed with immunoSEQ multiplex PCR; in TCRdb, only in-frame clones are kept and a portion is missing. The data contain around 120,000 clones, roughly nine tenths of them singletons. Source material: CD4+ T cells from blood. Receptor source: a human donor in good health. Each CDR3 is given with its conserved first and last residue. The order of the fields is clone size, V gene, D gene, J gene, CDR3 protein, CDR3 DNA. A D gene is named only where the DNA matches it firmly. Size is omitted from some rows. Given values are once, few, many or a class for expanded clones.

size: .; V: TRBV7-9; D: .; J: TRBJ2-3; CDR3: CASSDTGTWGTDTQYF; DNA: TGTGCCAGCAGCGACACCGGGACTTGGGGCACAGATACGCAGTATTTT
size: .; V: TRBV9; D: .; J: TRBJ1-1; CDR3: CASSSQPGAPVEAFF; DNA: TGTGCCAGCAGCTCCCAACCTGGGGCCCCCGTTGAAGCTTTCTTT
size: .; V: TRBV28; D: .; J: TRBJ2-7; CDR3: CASSPPGTRRGEQYF; DNA: TGTGCCAGCAGCCCCCCGGGGACCAGAAGGGGCGAGCAGTACTTC
size: .; V: TRBV7-8; D: .; J: TRBJ1-6; CDR3: CASSPRQADNSPLHF; DNA: TGTGCCAGCAGCCCCCGCCAGGCAGATAATTCACCCCTCCACTTT
size: .; V: TRBV5-5; D: .; J: TRBJ2-6; CDR3: CASSLGTFRVSGANVLTF; DNA: TGTGCCAGCAGCTTAGGTACGTTTAGGGTTTCTGGGGCCAACGTCCTGACTTTC
size: once; V: TRBV2; D: TRBD1; J: TRBJ2-7; CDR3: CASSRTGVYEQYF; DNA: TGTGCCAGCAGCAGGACAGGGGTCTACGAGCAGTACTTC
size: .; V: TRBV5-1; D: TRBD1; J: TRBJ1-1; CDR3: CASSLGDREITEAFF; DNA: TGCGCCAGCAGCTTAGGGGACAGGGAGATCACTGAAGCTTTCTTT
size: .; V: TRBV7-9; D: .; J: TRBJ2-7; CDR3: CASSLFLGDFTYEQYF; DNA: TGTGCCAGCAGCTTATTCCTTGGGGACTTCACCTACGAGCAGTACTTC
size: once; V: TRBV19; D: TRBD1; J: TRBJ1-2; CDR3: CASRRDRAPNYGYTF; DNA: TGTGCCAGTAGGAGAGACAGGGCACCTAACTATGGCTACACCTTC
size: few; V: TRBV11-2; D: .; J: TRBJ1-2; CDR3: CASSLATVTNYGYTF; DNA: TGTGCCAGCAGCTTAGCGACAGTTACTAACTATGGCTACACCTTC
size: .; V: TRBV11-2; D: .; J: TRBJ1-2; CDR3: CASSLERGYGYTF; DNA: TGTGCCAGCAGCTTAGAGAGGGGGTATGGCTACACCTTC
size: .; V: TRBV6-1; D: .; J: TRBJ1-3; CDR3: CASRTSLRGNTIYF; DNA: TGTGCCAGCAGAACAAGTCTCCGTGGAAACACCATATATTTT
size: .; V: TRBV7-3; D: .; J: TRBJ2-1; CDR3: CASSLRVAGDYNEQFF; DNA: TGTGCCAGCAGCTTACGAGTAGCCGGCGACTACAATGAGCAGTTCTTC
size: .; V: TRBV19; D: .; J: TRBJ2-3; CDR3: CASSGQAGTDTQYF; DNA: TGTGCCAGTAGTGGCCAGGCCGGCACAGATACGCAGTATTTT
size: .; V: TRBV6-1; D: .; J: TRBJ2-5; CDR3: CASSELVTGQETQYF; DNA: TGTGCCAGCAGTGAACTAGTGACGGGACAAGAGACCCAGTACTTC
size: .; V: TRBV18; D: .; J: TRBJ2-2; CDR3: CASSPYSVPSHTGELFF; DNA: TGTGCCAGCTCACCCTACTCGGTTCCTAGTCACACCGGGGAGCTGTTTTTT
size: few; V: TRBV7-9; D: TRBD2; J: TRBJ2-3; CDR3: CASSLAGGTDTQYF; DNA: TGTGCCAGCAGCCTAGCGGGAGGGACAGATACGCAGTATTTT
size: .; V: TRBV7-7; D: .; J: TRBJ2-7; CDR3: CASSLVIYEQYF; DNA: TGTGCCAGCAGCTTAGTGATCTACGAGCAGTACTTC
size: .; V: TRBV10-2; D: .; J: TRBJ2-1; CDR3: CASSGYRGPKVNEQFF; DNA: TGCGCCAGCAGCGGATACCGGGGACCGAAGGTTAATGAGCAGTTCTTC
size: .; V: TRBV4-1; D: TRBD2; J: TRBJ2-5; CDR3: CASSQDLTSGEETQYF; DNA: TGCGCCAGCAGCCAAGATTTGACTAGCGGAGAAGAGACCCAGTACTTC